This record covers a single TCR beta chain. This clone was detected only a few times. Its antigen target is currently unknown. Base qualities are not provided; no much larger clone lies one nucleotide away. The data derive from a study of beta chain features in type 1 diabetes (dated by TCRdb to the late 2010s). Turning to the overall study: No differences in mean age, gender distribution, total cell number or subset yield were found between patients and healthy donors. A total of 107,917,701 sorted cells were examined across all samples, and a strong correlation was observed between cell number per subset and RNA yield. In the study, TCRB repertoires of sorted circulating CD4+ T cell subsets from recently diagnosed type 1 diabetes patients were compared with those of matched healthy donors. Regulatory and stem cell-like memory subsets were isolated from only 8 patients and about eight healthy donors, whereas naive and central memory subsets came from all 28 donors.

A single peripheral blood draw of around 120 mL on average was collected from each donor into heparinised tubes. Naive, central memory, regulatory and stem cell-like memory CD4+ T cells were sorted on a BD FACSAria II using a panel including CD45RO, CCR7, CD25, CD127, CD95 and CD27. All sorted populations exceeded 95% purity. PBMCs were isolated immediately by Lymphoprep density gradient centrifugation and stained directly without culture. So that batch effects would be minimized, each experiment stained and sorted samples in pairs, pairing one healthy donor with one patient. Overall results and qualifications from the work: Patients with type 1 diabetes made fewer insertions and deleted more nucleotides at VDJ recombination sites, implying thymic rearrangement abnormalities. Because the HLA sub-analyses included only small numbers of individuals, any influence of HLA type on TCRB rearrangement was left unresolved. Because cDNA was sequenced instead of genomic DNA, highly expressing activated cells could be over-represented, though the groups showed no difference in activation or CD3 levels. PCR may preferentially amplify shorter templates, but because patient and control samples were amplified and corrected together, any resulting skew would affect both groups equally. In all four CD4+ subsets, TCRB CDR3 length was moderately but significantly shorter in type 1 diabetes patients. Naive, central memory and regulatory TCRB repertoires appeared more similar among patients than among healthy donors.

The High Capacity cDNA Reverse Transcription Kit was used to reverse transcribe all of the isolated RNA, meaning that expressed TCRB transcripts were what got sequenced. Deep immunoSEQ sequencing was performed on naive, central memory and regulatory T cell samples, with an average of around 3.4 million total reads per sample. Sorted cells were lysed in RLT buffer, and RNA was extracted using DNase-treated RNeasy Micro or Mini kits according to cell number. To prevent cross-contamination, every cell subset was processed on its own, while patient and healthy donor samples were processed together. The immunoSEQ multiplex PCR was used to amplify TCRB sequences from cDNA, generating 87-bp fragments that spanned the CDR3 region. Amplicons were sequenced on the Illumina HiSeq platform. As for the authors' bioinformatics: Synthetic template baselines were used to correct PCR bias computationally, reads within Hamming distance 2 were collapsed together, and singletons that could not be merged were discarded. Reads were aligned against IMGT so that V, D and J genes, CDR3 length and insertions or deletions at six rearrangement sites could be assigned. Within each subset, clonotype counts were normalized to sorted cell number, after which true diversity and Gini coefficients were computed with the tcR R package. The overlap coefficient, calculated on TCRB nucleotide sequences, was used to measure repertoire sharing. As a proxy for the pre-selection repertoire, out-of-frame TCRB sequences from naive cells were analyzed. This immuneACCESS table, as held by TCRdb, lists in-frame sequences with V and J called but not all clones. Of the missing ones, under half trace to an unresolved V gene in checked studies; the others have no known cause. That table supplies the V and J calls and clone size; D and trimming were determined from the DNA. This sample lists 200,000 to 250,000 clones; around 14% were detected once. The top ten clonotypes cover roughly 0.02% of the sample.

This TCR came from a man under 40 with type 1 diabetes. The material sequenced was naive CD4+ T cells from blood. The label giving this sample's cell subset or site can be read as: true naive CD4+ T cells.

The CDR3 is CASSQNPGTGANTQYF. The nucleotide sequence reads as follows: TGCGCCAGCAGCCAGAATCCCGGGACAGGGGCTAATACGCAGTATTTT. The chain joins TRBV4-1 to TRBJ2-3, with 10 middle bases fitting TRBD1. CDR1 and CDR2 are drawn from the germline V gene: MGHRA, YSYEKL. The germline V end is reduced by 3 bases and the J end by 7 bases; junction bases left unmatched: 10. The CDR3 measures 16 amino acids from cysteine to phenylalanine. Only the CDR3 DNA stays, 48 bases, in frame from base 1.